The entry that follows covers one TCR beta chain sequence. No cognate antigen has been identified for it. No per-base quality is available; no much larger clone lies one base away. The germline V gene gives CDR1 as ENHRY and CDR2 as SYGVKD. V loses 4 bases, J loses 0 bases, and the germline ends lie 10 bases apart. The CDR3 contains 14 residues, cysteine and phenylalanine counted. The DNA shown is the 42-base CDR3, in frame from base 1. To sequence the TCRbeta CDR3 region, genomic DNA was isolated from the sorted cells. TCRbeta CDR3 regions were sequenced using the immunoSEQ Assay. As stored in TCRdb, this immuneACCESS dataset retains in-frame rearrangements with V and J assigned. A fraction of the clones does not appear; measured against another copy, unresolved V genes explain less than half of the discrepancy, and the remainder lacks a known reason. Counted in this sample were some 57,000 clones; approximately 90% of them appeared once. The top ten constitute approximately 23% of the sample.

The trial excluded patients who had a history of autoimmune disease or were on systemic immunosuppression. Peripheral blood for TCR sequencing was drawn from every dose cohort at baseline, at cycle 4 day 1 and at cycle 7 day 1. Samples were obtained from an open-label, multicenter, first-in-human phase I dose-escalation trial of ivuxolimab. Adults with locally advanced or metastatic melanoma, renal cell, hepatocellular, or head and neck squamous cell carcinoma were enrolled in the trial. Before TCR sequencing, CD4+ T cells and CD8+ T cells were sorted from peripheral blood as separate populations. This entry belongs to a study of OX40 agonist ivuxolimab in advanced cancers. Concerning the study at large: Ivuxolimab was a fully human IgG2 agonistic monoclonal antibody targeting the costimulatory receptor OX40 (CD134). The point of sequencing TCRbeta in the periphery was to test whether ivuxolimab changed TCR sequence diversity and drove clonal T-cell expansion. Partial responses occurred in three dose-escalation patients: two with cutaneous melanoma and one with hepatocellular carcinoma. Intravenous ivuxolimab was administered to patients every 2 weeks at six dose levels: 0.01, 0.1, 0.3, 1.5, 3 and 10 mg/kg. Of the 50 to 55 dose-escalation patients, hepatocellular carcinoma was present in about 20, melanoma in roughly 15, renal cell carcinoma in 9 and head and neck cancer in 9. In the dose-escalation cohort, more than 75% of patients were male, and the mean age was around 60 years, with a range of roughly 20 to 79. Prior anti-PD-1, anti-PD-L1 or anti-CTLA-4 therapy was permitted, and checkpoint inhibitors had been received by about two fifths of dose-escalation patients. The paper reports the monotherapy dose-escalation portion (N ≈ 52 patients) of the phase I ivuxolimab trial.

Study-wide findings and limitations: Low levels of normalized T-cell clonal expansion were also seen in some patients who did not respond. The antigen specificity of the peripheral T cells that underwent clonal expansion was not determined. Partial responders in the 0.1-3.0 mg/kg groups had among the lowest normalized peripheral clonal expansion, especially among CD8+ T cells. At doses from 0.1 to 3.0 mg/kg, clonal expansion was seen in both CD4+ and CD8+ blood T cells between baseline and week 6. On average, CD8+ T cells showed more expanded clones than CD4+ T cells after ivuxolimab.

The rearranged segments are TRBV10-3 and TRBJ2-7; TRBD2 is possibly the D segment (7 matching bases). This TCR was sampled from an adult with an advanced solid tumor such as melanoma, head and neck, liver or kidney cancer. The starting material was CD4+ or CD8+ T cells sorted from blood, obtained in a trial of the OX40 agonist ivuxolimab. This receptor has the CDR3 CAISVGGASYEQYF. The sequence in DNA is TGTGCCATCAGTGTGGGGGGGGCCTCCTACGAGCAGTACTTC.